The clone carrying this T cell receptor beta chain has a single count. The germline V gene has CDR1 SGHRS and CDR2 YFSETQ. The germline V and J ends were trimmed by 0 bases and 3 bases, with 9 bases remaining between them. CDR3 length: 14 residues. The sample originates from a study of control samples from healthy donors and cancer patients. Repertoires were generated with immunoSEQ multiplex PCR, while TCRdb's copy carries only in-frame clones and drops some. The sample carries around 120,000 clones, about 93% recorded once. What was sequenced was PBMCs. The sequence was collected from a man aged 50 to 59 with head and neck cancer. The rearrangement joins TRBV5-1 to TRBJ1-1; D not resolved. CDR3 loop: CASSLGKVDTEAFF. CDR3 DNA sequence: TGCGCCAGCAGCTTGGGCAAAGTGGACACTGAAGCTTTCTTT.